Reported below is one T cell receptor beta chain. In this sample, this clone turned up a few times. The specificity of this receptor is unknown. No base quality values were provided; no much bigger clone lies one nucleotide off. Because repertoires were sampled repeatedly during chemoradiotherapy, clonal expansion in the tumor microenvironment could be followed. The entry originates in a study of chemoradiotherapy in HPV16-positive cancers (dated by TCRdb to the early 2020s). Turning to the overall study: Functional T-cell assays on cells from a couple of HPV16-positive patients defined candidate HPV-specific T-cell clones and common TCR motifs. The study asked whether T-cell immunity to the HPV oncoproteins E6 and E7 changes during chemoradiotherapy and whether this immunity affects survival. The candidate HPV-specific TCRs and motifs were then tracked in TCR repertoires from over 85 patients with HPV-related cancers. Beyond this particular receptor, the publication reports: The functional definition of HPV-specific T cells was derived from only two HPV16-positive patients, and the survival association was reported for HPV16-positive patients. Expansion of candidate HPV-specific clones and E7-related TCR motifs was observed in the tumor microenvironment during treatment, whereas no such expansion was observed for non-HPV-specific T cells. In HPV16-positive patients, expansion of HPV-responsive T cells during chemoradiotherapy was associated with improved recurrence-free survival.

The library relied on the immunoSEQ multiplex PCR assay. Entries here come from immuneACCESS through TCRdb and include only in-frame sequences with V and J called. Some clones fail to appear in such tables; in the studies checked, an unresolved V gene covers under half of the shortfall, and the cause of the remainder is unknown. A total of over 10,000 clones appear in this sample, 63% of them only once. In total, the top ten clones hold less than 20% of the sample. The TCR was taken from a human donor with HPV-associated anogenital cancer. The specimen was obtained from a patient who underwent chemoradiotherapy.

The CDR3 region reads CASSSSGFTGELFF. Here is the DNA: TGTGCCAGCAGCTCTTCGGGGTTCACCGGGGAGCTGTTTTTT. The chain joins TRBV7-3 to TRBJ2-2; a weak D assignment points to TRBD2 (5 bases agree). Trimming costs V 4 bases and J 4 bases, and their ends lie 10 bases apart. Taken from the germline V gene, the CDR1 and CDR2 loops are SGHTA and FQGTGA. The CDR3 holds 14 amino acids from the cysteine to the phenylalanine. The entry retains the CDR3 DNA only, 42 bases that are in frame from base 1.